A single sample gave rise to the 23 T cell receptor beta chains below, sequenced in a study of vaccination effects on CD4 cells after COVID-19. Before any sequencing was done, the ViraFEST assay used viral peptide pools to expand antigen-specific CD4+ T cells. CD4+ T cell isolation took place after 10 days of culture. All participants had two doses of either the BNT162b2 or mRNA-1273 vaccine. TCRdb's copy holds only in-frame clones and misses some; the assay was immunoSEQ multiplex PCR. The table includes tens of thousands of clones, 60% to 85% detected once. Their target antigens are unknown. The sample consisted of CD4+ T cells from PBMCs cultured with HCoV-OC43 spike peptides, taken after COVID-19 vaccination. Documented subset: HCoV-OC43 spike overlapping peptide pool stimulation. The receptors were sampled from a human donor who received a COVID-19 vaccine.

This clone was seen a handful of times. The chain recombines TRBV5-1 with TRBJ1-1, with TRBD1 as a possible D gene (6 bases). Per germline, CDR1 SGHRS and CDR2 YFSETQ. The V and J ends lost 0 bases and 6 bases respectively, with 21 bases between them. This CDR3 is 17 amino acids long. The CDR3: CASSLDPRTANGAEAFF. The CDR3 DNA is TGCGCCAGCAGCTTGGACCCCCGGACAGCTAACGGGGCTGAAGCTTTCTTT.

The V gene is TRBV5-1, the J gene TRBJ2-1; D may be TRBD1 (8 bases). V was shortened by 3 bases and J by 8 bases, with 12 bases between the two germline ends. Germline V gene sequence: CDR1 SGHRS, CDR2 YFSETQ. The CDR3 runs to 13 residues. In nucleotides, the CDR3 is TGCGCCAGCAGCTCACAGGGGGGGGATGAGCAGTTCTTC. Translated, it gives CASSSQGGDEQFF.

This clone was observed once. The V gene is TRBV10-3, the J gene TRBJ1-1; D may be TRBD1 (5 bases). The CDR3 consists of 12 residues. V lost 2 bases to trimming and J lost 11 bases, with 12 bases between them. The germline V gene has CDR1 ENHRY and CDR2 SYGVKD. This CDR3 reads CAISEDRDGAFF. CDR3 in DNA: TGTGCCATCAGTGAGGACCGGGACGGGGCTTTCTTT.

This clone was found a few times. CDR3 sequence reads: CASSRGTQHEAFF. CDR3 nucleotide sequence: TGTGCCAGCAGCCGTGGGACCCAGCATGAAGCTTTCTTT. The rearrangement joins TRBV5-6 to TRBJ1-1; D perhaps matches TRBD1 (5 bases). V was pared by 4 bases and J by 7 bases, with 14 bases between. Germline assignment: CDR1 SGHDT and CDR2 YYEEEE. The CDR3 covers 13 residues. Full variable domain (remainder filled in from reference TRBV5-6 and TRBJ1-1): DAGVTQSPTHLIKTRGQQVTLRCSPKSGHDTVSWYQQALGQGPQFIFQYYEEEERQRGNFPDRFSGHQFPNYSSELNVNALLLGDSALYLCASSRGTQHEAFFGQGTRLTVV.

This clone occurred a few times. V and J are TRBV7-2 and TRBJ1-1, with D possibly matching TRBD1 (5 bases). Germline CDR1 SGHTA, CDR2 FQGNSA. This CDR3 region has 13 residues. With 2 bases removed from V and 11 bases from J, the gap between germline ends came to 15 bases. The CDR3 protein is CASSLSSWEGAFF. Here the CDR3 DNA reads TGTGCCAGCAGCTTAAGCTCCTGGGAGGGGGCTTTCTTT. The variable domain in full, completed from reference TRBV7-2 and TRBJ1-1, reads GAGVSQSPSNKVTEKGKDVELRCDPISGHTALYWYRQSLGQGLEFLIYFQGNSAPDKSGLPSDRFSAERTGGSVSTLTIQRTQQEDSAVYLCASSLSSWEGAFFGQGTRLTVV.

V is TRBV28 and J is TRBJ1-2, with 12 bases matching TRBD1. Germline V CDR1 and CDR2: MDHEN, SYDVKM. The V and J ends lost 6 bases and 8 bases, in that order; junction bases with no gene match: 10. The CDR3 has 15 amino acids. This CDR3 is CASSEAGTGGWGYTF. CDR3 nucleotide sequence: TGTGCCAGCAGCGAAGCCGGGACAGGGGGCTGGGGCTACACCTTC.

The gene calls are TRBV18 and TRBJ1-3; TRBD1 is a possible D gene (5 bases). The CDR3 loop spans 16 amino acids. The germline V gene has CDR1 KGHSH and CDR2 LQKENI. Trimming stripped 3 bases from V and 8 bases from J, with 20 bases between. CDR3: CASSPSSGTGKYTIYF. CDR3 DNA: TGTGCCAGCTCACCTTCATCCGGGACGGGGAAGTACACCATATATTTT.

This chain links TRBV6-1 with TRBJ1-5; a weak D match, TRBD1 (6 bases). The CDR3 is 14 amino acids. The V end was cut by 2 bases, the J end by 5 bases, with 10 bases between. Germline V gene sequence: CDR1 MNHNS, CDR2 SASEGT. The CDR3 here is CASSEWGPDQPQHF. CDR3 in DNA: TGTGCCAGCAGTGAATGGGGGCCGGATCAGCCCCAGCATTTT.

This chain joins TRBV28 and TRBJ1-5, with D unresolved. The CDR3 contains 13 residues. CDR1 and CDR2 (germline): MDHEN, SYDVKM. V was shortened by 4 bases and J by 5 bases, with 9 bases between the two germline ends. The CDR3 reads CASSSFGYQPQHF. The CDR3 DNA follows: TGTGCCAGCAGTTCATTCGGTTATCAGCCCCAGCATTTT.

The chain links TRBV7-2 to TRBJ2-5; possible D gene TRBD2, 6 bases. V shed 1 base and J shed 6 bases, with 15 bases lying between them. The germline V gene encodes CDR1 SGHTA and CDR2 FQGNSA. The CDR3 totals 15 residues. In DNA, the CDR3 is TGTGCCAGCAGCTTAGTGACGGAGGGTGGACAGACCCAGTACTTC. Protein: CASSLVTEGGQTQYF.

This chain links TRBV5-4 with TRBJ1-2; the match to TRBD1 covers 12 bases. This CDR3 has 14 amino acids. J gave up 7 bases and V 4 bases, and 5 bases lay outside the gene matches. Looked up from germline, CDR1 is SGHNT and CDR2 is YYREEE (reference sequence). The CDR3 loop is CASSAGTGGSGYTF. The CDR3 nucleotides are TGTGCCAGCAGCGCCGGGACAGGGGGCTCTGGCTACACCTTC.

This clone was observed a handful of times. The chain uses TRBV18 and TRBJ2-1; no clear D gene. V lost 4 bases and J lost 0, with 10 bases in between. Germline V lookup: CDR1 KGHSH, CDR2 LQKENI. The CDR3 extends over 15 amino acids. DNA for the CDR3: TGTGCCAGCTCACTGACCCTAGGCTCCTACAATGAGCAGTTCTTC. Its protein product is CASSLTLGSYNEQFF.

The chain employs TRBV15 and TRBJ1-4; no clear D. The CDR3 consists of 14 residues. Germline values: CDR1 LNHNV, CDR2 YYDKDF (reference sequence). Trimming shortened V by 3 bases and J by 0 bases, and 5 bases separated the two germline ends. The CDR3 loop reads CATSRDSTNEKLFF. The DNA for the CDR3 is TGTGCCACCAGCAGGGACTCAACTAATGAAAAACTGTTTTTT. The whole variable domain, filled in from reference TRBV15 and TRBJ1-4, reads DAMVIQNPRYQVTQFGKPVTLSCSQTLNHNVMYWYQQKSSQAPKLLFHYYDKDFNNEADTPDNFQSRRPNTSFCFLDIRSPGLGDTAMYLCATSRDSTNEKLFFGSGTQLSVL.

The rearrangement uses TRBV2 and TRBJ1-1, with a possible D match to TRBD1 (6 bases). Per germline, CDR1 SNHLY and CDR2 FYNNEI. This CDR3 is 13 amino acids long. The V end was cut by 6 bases, the J end by 1 base, with 9 bases between. The CDR3 region is CASSQGGNTEAFF. The DNA of the CDR3 is TGTGCCAGCAGCCAAGGGGGGAACACTGAAGCTTTCTTT.

This rearrangement joins TRBV24-1 to TRBJ1-2; 7 positions match TRBD1. Germline V lookup: CDR1 KGHDR, CDR2 SFDVKD. The CDR3 runs to 14 residues. Trimming cost V 2 bases and J 7 bases; bases outside gene matches: 6. The CDR3 loop is CATSDSTGVGGYTF. CDR3 coding DNA: TGTGCCACCAGTGATTCAACAGGGGTCGGTGGCTACACCTTC.

This chain joins TRBV19 and TRBJ1-5, with D perhaps matching TRBD1 (5 bases). V gave up 9 bases and J gave up 6 bases, with 21 bases separating them. The CDR3 is 15 amino acids. Germline assignment: CDR1 LNHDA and CDR2 SQIVND (reference sequence). CDR3 protein: CASVTGHGVPQPQHF. CDR3 nucleotide sequence: TGTGCCAGCGTGACCGGACACGGAGTGCCTCAGCCCCAGCATTTT. The entire variable domain, with the rest obtained from reference TRBV19 and TRBJ1-5, is as follows: DGGITQSPKYLFRKEGQNVTLSCEQNLNHDAMYWYRQDPGQGLRLIYYSQIVNDFQKGDIAEGYSVSREKKESFPLTVTSAQKNPTAFYLCASVTGHGVPQPQHFGDGTRLSIL.

J is TRBJ2-1 and V is TRBV19; 8 nucleotides agree with TRBD1. This CDR3 has 14 residues. Germline CDR1 reads LNHDA; CDR2 reads SQIVND (reference sequence). J lost 8 bases, V lost 4 bases, and 7 bases had no gene match. The CDR3 DNA reads TGTGCCAGTAGTAGCGGACAGGGCTTGGATGAGCAGTTCTTC. Residues: CASSSGQGLDEQFF.

This clone appeared once. The chain employs TRBV5-1 and TRBJ1-4; 8 positions agree with TRBD1. The J segment lost 3 bases and the V segment lost 1 base, leaving 8 bases of the junction unmatched. This CDR3 is 17 amino acids long. Germline V lookup: CDR1 SGHRS, CDR2 YFSETQ. CDR3 protein: CASSLFDRGQPNEKLFF. The CDR3, as DNA: TGCGCCAGCAGCTTGTTTGACAGGGGACAACCTAATGAAAAACTGTTTTTT.

This chain links TRBV7-9 with TRBJ1-6, with TRBD1 identical over 11 bases. V lost 8 bases and J lost 9; bases outside the gene matches: 6. The CDR3 spans 14 residues. Germline CDR1 reads SEHNR; CDR2 reads FQNEAQ (reference sequence). In DNA, the CDR3 is TGTGCCAGCGTCTCCGGGACAGGGGGTTCACCCCTCCACTTT. Translation gives CASVSGTGGSPLHF.

The chain has TRBV27 and TRBJ2-5, with TRBD1 matching over 9 bases. With V trimmed by 2 bases and J by 5 bases, 3 bases remained unmatched. The germline V gene encodes CDR1 MNHEY and CDR2 SMNVEV (reference sequence). CDR3 length equals 14 residues. This CDR3 reads CASSLNRGRETQYF. CDR3 coding DNA: TGTGCCAGCAGTTTAAACAGGGGGCGGGAGACCCAGTACTTC.

This sequence joins TRBV5-6 and TRBJ1-1; 7 bases line up with TRBD1. The length of the CDR3 is 16 residues. The germline CDR1 and CDR2 sequences are SGHDT and YYEEEE. Losses at the gene ends were 0 bases for V and 10 bases for J; bases not matched to a gene: 15. The CDR3 sequence is CASSLGNHPAGGRAFF. The CDR3 bases are TGTGCCAGCAGCTTGGGGAATCATCCTGCAGGGGGAAGAGCTTTCTTT.

The table lists this clone with a count of one. The chain carries TRBV7-2 and TRBJ2-3, with 7 bases fitting TRBD2. With 1 base clipped from V and 4 bases from J, the junction kept 5 bases outside the gene matches. Germline CDR1 SGHTA, CDR2 FQGNSA. This CDR3 region has 15 residues. CDR3 DNA: TGTGCCAGCAGCTTAGGGCGGGGGAGGTCAGATACGCAGTATTTT. The encoded protein is CASSLGRGRSDTQYF.

V usage is TRBV7-8 and J usage is TRBJ2-5, with D unclear. There are 13 residues in the CDR3. Trimming removed 5 bases from V and 7 bases from J, with 14 bases in between. CDR1 and CDR2 from the germline V gene are SGHVS and FQNEAQ. This CDR3 reads CASSQYTSGTQYF. The CDR3 DNA reads TGTGCCAGCAGCCAATACACCTCGGGGACCCAGTACTTC. The full variable domain, rest sourced from reference TRBV7-8 and TRBJ2-5, is GAGVSQSPRYKVAKRGQDVALRCDPISGHVSLFWYQQALGQGPEFLTYFQNEAQLDKSGLPSDRFFAERPEGSVSTLKIQRTQQEDSAVYLCASSQYTSGTQYFGPGTRLLVL.